This TCR beta chain comes out of a study of CXCR3-negative and CXCR3-positive naive CD8 T cells. Findings and limits, study-wide: Comparison of naive cells showed more hydrophobic TRB CDR3s in CXCR3-positive than in CXCR3-negative naive cells.

Per germline, CDR1 LGHNA and CDR2 YSLEER. CDR3 length equals 15 residues. Through 5' RACE with UMI labels, the TRB cDNA libraries were prepared. TCRdb reprocessed the 5' RACE reads and stores each CDR3 protein as one record, lacking DNA. The repertoire table contains roughly 120,000 distinct CDR3 sequences. With respect to this clonotype: Its antigen is not identified.

J is TRBJ2-2 and V is TRBV4-3; there is no DNA to check the TCRdb D call of TRBD1. Input material: naive CXCR3+ CD8+ T cells from blood. Noted subset: CD45RO-CCR7+CD27+CD95- naive CD8+ T cells expressing CXCR3 (TNR3+). This clonotype was sampled from a human donor in good health. Some clones in this sample may be carry-over from other donors' samples. CDR3 protein: CASSQEGQGYGELFF.